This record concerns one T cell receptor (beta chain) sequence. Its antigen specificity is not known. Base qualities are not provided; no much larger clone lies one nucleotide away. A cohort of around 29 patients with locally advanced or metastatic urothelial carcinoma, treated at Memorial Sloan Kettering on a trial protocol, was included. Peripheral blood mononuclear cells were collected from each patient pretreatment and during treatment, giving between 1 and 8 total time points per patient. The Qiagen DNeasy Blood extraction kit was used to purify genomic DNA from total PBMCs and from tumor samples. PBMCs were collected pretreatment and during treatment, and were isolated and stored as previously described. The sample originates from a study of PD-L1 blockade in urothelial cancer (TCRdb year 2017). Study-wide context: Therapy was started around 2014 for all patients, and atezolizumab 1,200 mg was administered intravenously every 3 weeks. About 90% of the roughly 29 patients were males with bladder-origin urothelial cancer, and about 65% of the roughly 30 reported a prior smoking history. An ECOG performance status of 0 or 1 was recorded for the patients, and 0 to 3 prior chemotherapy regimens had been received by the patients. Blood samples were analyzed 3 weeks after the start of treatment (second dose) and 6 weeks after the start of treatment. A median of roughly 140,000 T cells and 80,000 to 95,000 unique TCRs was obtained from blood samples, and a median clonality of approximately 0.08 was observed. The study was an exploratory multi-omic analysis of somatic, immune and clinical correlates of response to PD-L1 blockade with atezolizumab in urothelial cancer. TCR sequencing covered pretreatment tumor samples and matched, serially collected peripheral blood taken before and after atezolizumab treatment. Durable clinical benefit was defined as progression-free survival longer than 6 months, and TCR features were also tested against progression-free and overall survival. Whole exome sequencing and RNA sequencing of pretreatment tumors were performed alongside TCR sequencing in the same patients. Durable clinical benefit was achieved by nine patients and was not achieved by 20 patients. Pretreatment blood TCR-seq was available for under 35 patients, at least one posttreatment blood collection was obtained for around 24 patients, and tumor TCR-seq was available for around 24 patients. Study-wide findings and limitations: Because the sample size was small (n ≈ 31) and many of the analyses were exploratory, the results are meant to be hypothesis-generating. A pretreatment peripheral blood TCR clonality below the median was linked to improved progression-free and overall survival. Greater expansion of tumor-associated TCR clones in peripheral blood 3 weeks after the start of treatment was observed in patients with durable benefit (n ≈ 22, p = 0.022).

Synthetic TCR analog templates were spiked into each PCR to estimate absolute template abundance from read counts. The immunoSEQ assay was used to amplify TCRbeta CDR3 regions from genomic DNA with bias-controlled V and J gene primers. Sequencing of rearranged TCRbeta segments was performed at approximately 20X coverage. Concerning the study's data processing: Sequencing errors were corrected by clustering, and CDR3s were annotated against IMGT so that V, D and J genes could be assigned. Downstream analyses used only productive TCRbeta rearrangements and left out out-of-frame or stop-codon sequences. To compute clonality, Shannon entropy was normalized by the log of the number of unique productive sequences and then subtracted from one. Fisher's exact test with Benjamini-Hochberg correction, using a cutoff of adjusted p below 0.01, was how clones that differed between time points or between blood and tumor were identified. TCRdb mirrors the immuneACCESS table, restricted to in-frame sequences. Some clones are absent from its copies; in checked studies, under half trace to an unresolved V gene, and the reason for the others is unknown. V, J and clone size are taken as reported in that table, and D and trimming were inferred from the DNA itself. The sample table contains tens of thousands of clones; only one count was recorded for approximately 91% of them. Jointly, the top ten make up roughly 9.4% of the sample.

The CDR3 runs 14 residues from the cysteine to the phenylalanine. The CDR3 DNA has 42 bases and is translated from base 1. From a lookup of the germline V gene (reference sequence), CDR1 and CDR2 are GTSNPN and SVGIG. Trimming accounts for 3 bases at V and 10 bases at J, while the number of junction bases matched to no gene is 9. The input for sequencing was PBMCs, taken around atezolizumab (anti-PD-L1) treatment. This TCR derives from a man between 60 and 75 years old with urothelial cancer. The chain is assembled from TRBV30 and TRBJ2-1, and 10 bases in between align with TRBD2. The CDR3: CAWRTSGLKREQFF. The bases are TGTGCCTGGAGGACTAGCGGGCTCAAGAGGGAGCAGTTCTTC.